The next 9 T cell receptor beta chains were all read from a single sample in a study of OX40 agonist ivuxolimab in advanced cancers. Here immunoSEQ multiplex PCR was the method, and the copy in TCRdb shows in-frame clones only, minus some. This table has roughly 75,000 clones, approximately 90% appearing once. The source was CD4+ or CD8+ T cells sorted from blood, collected in a trial of the OX40 agonist ivuxolimab. The receptors were sampled from an adult with an advanced solid tumor such as melanoma, head and neck, liver or kidney cancer.

CDR3 coding DNA: TGTGCCAGCAGCCCCAGGACAGGGGGGAACACTGAAGCTTTCTTT. Translated, it gives CASSPRTGGNTEAFF. The J gene is TRBJ1-1, the V gene TRBV9, with 10 bases lining up with TRBD1. This CDR3 region has 15 residues. Trimming cost V 4 bases and J 1 base; bases outside gene matches: 4. Germline CDR1 reads SGDLS; CDR2 reads YYNGEE.

The CDR3 spells CASSKSRTTFGEKLFF. DNA of the CDR3: TGTGCCAGCAGTAAGTCAAGGACAACCTTCGGTGAAAAACTGTTTTTT. V gene TRBV2 combines with J gene TRBJ1-4; D is perhaps TRBD1 (5 bases). The CDR3 loop spans 16 amino acids. The V end lost 5 bases, the J end lost 7 bases, and 20 bases lay between the germline ends. Germline CDR1 reads SNHLY; CDR2 reads FYNNEI.

This rearrangement joins TRBV11-2 to TRBJ1-1; no definite D call. This CDR3 spans 13 amino acids. The ends were cut back, 2 bases at V and 4 bases at J, with 8 bases in the middle. CDR1 and CDR2 from the germline V gene are SGHAT and FQNNGV. DNA for the CDR3: TGTGCCAGCAGCTTATGGAAGACCACTGAAGCTTTCTTT. Translating gives CASSLWKTTEAFF.

This chain uses TRBV4-2 with TRBJ2-7; D is undetermined. CDR1 and CDR2 (germline): LGHNA, YNFKEQ. V shed 0 bases and J shed 3 bases, with 12 bases lying between them. The CDR3 extends over 15 amino acids. CDR3 bases: TGTGCCAGCAGCCAAGATCTATCCGGGTACTACGAGCAGTACTTC. As protein: CASSQDLSGYYEQYF.

This sequence joins TRBV4-1 and TRBJ1-4; D is unclear. CDR3 length: 17 residues. V shed 4 bases and J shed 3 bases, with 18 bases lying between them. CDR1 and CDR2 (germline): MGHRA, YSYEKL. The CDR3 DNA reads as TGCGCCAGCAGCCCCCGAATGATGACAAATTCTAATGAAAAACTGTTTTTT. This codes for CASSPRMMTNSNEKLFF.

The gene calls are TRBV30 and TRBJ1-2; no clear D. CDR1 GTSNPN and CDR2 SVGIG come from the germline V gene (reference sequence). The V end lost 4 bases, the J end lost 8 bases, and 14 bases lay between the germline ends. The CDR3 spans 12 residues. The CDR3 DNA sequence: TGTGCCTGGACCGACGGGAGGGAAGGCTACACCTTC. It is translated as CAWTDGREGYTF.

V usage is TRBV18 and J usage is TRBJ1-1; 7 nucleotides agree with TRBD1. CDR1 KGHSH and CDR2 LQKENI come from the germline V gene. CDR3 length: 17 amino acids. Trimming took 1 base from V and 3 from J; bases not matched to a gene: 11. The DNA for the CDR3 is TGTGCCAGCTCACCACTTTTAAATATCAGGGGGGACACTGAAGCTTTCTTT. It translates to CASSPLLNIRGDTEAFF.

The chain uses TRBV7-8 and TRBJ2-3, with 8 bases aligning to TRBD2. V was pared by 3 bases and J by 2 bases, with 10 bases of the junction left unmatched. CDR1 and CDR2 from the germline V gene are SGHVS and FQNEAQ. The CDR3 spans 17 residues. The CDR3 DNA reads TGTGCCAGCAGCTTTCCTCAGGGAGGACTAGCCACAGATACGCAGTATTTT. Protein product: CASSFPQGGLATDTQYF. Full variable domain (outside the CDR3, taken from reference TRBV7-8 and TRBJ2-3): GAGVSQSPRYKVAKRGQDVALRCDPISGHVSLFWYQQALGQGPEFLTYFQNEAQLDKSGLPSDRFFAERPEGSVSTLKIQRTQQEDSAVYLCASSFPQGGLATDTQYFGPGTRLTVL.

With respect to this clone: One junction end does not reproduce the germline sequence, and a read error may be involved. The chain uses TRBV5-5 and TRBJ2-7; TRBD2 is a possible D gene (6 bases). The V gene's germline CDR1 is SGHKS and CDR2 YYEKEE (reference sequence). The CDR3 is 16 residues long. The CDR3 DNA reads as TGTGCCAGCAGATTGGGGGGACGGACGACCTCCTACGAGCAGTACTTC. Translated: CASRLGGRTTSYEQYF.